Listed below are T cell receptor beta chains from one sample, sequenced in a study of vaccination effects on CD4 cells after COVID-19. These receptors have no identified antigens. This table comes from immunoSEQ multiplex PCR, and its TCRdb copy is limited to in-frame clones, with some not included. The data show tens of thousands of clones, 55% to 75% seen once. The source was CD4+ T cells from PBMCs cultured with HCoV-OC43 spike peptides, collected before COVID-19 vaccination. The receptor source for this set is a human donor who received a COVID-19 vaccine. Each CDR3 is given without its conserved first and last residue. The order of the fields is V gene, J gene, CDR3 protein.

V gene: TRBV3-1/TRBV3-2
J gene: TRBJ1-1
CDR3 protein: ASSQGQGETEAF

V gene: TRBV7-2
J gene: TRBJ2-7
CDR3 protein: ASSFTGGTVYEQY

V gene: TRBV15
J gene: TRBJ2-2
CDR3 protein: ATSRDNTGELF

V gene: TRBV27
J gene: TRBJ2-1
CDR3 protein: ASSTGWGKVSYNEQF

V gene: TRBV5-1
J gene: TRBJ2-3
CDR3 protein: ASRSRTGLTDTQY

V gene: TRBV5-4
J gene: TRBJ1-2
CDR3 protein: ASSLVGQGGRGYT

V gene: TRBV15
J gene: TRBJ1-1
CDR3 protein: ATREGVTEAF

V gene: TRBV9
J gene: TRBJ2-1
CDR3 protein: ASSVLGLGGDNEQF

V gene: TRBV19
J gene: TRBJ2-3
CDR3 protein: ASRTGGVTSTDTQY

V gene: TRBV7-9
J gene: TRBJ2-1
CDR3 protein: ASSLSRGRSYSYNEQF

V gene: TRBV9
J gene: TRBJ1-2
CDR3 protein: ASSVEQGDYGYT

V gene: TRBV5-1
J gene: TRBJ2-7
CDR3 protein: ASSLYGSSYEQY

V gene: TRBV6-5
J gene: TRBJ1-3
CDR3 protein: ASSSGTEGNTIY

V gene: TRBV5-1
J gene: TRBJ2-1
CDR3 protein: ASSNPSSNEQF

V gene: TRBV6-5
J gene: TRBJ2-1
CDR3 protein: AGDRGGDEQF

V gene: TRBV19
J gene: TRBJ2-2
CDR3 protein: ASSQWTGTGELF

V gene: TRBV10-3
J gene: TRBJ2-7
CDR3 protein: AISGQNYEQY

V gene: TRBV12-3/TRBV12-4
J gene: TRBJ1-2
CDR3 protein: ASRQTGLNGYT

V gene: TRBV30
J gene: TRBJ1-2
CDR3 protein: AWSVGRWINYGYT

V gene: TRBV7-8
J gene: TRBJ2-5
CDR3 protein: ASSSGAPGETQY

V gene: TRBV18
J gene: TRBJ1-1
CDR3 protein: ASSGSTGNTEAF

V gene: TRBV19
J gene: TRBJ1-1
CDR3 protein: ASSPGAPGGRRTEAF

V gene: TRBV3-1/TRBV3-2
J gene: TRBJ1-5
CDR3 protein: ASSQLRGIQPQH

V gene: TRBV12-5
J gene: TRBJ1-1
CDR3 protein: ASGSRTGIAEAF

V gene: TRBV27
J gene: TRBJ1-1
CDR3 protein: ASSTNTGGAGAF

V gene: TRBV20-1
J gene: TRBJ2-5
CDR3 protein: SAPHRETQY

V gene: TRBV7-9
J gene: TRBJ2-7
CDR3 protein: ASSLAGWDEQY

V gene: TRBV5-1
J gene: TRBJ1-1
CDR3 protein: ASSLARGPGGNTEAF

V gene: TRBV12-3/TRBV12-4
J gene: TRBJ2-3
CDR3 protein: ASSLSAIYTQY

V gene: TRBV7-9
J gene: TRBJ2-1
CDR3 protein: ASSLDDLGYNEQF

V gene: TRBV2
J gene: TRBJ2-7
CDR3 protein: ASSESWVRYEQY

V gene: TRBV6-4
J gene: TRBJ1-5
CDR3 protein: ASSEGVRGKTGNQPQH

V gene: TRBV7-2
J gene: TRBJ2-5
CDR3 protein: ASSLGQTQY

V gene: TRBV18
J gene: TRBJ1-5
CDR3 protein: ASSPMGQGSNQPQH

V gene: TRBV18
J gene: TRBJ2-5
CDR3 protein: ASSQKTGGLETQY

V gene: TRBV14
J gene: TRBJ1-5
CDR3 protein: ASSRGRNQPQH

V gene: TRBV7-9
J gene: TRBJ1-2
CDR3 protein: ASSLSQGISGYT

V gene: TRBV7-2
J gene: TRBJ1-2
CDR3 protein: ASSKDRQGLNYGYT

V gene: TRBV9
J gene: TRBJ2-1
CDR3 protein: ASSVLSGGAGEQF

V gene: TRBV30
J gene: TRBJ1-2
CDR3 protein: ACRKAGYT

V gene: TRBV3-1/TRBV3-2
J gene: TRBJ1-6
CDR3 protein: ASSQGGTDSSPLH

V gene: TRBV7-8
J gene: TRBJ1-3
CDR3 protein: ASGPLALSGNTIY

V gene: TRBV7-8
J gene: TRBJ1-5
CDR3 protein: ASSPNPGGAYQPQH

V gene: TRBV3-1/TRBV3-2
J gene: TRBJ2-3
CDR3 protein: ASSRRQGQADTQY

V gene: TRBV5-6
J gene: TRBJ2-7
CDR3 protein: ASSLGSGQRPYEQY